What follows are 17 T cell receptor beta chains derived from one specimen sequenced in a study of neurological immune-mediated disorders. MiXCR, run by TCRdb on the 5' RACE reads, gives a single entry per CDR3 protein. The sample shows tens of thousands of distinct CDR3 sequences, less than 8.5% of them seen only once. What was sequenced was PBMCs. Every receptor here comes from a woman aged 40-49 years in good health.

There are many counts of this clonotype. The chain recombines TRBV5-1 with TRBJ2-7, with TRBD1 matching over 9 bases. CDR1 and CDR2 from the germline V gene are SGHRS and YFSETQ. With 4 bases clipped from V and 3 bases from J, the junction kept 5 bases outside the gene matches. The CDR3 is 14 residues long. This CDR3 reads CASSAGQGVYEQYF. The CDR3 DNA reads as TGCGCCAGCAGCGCGGGACAGGGAGTCTACGAGCAGTACTTC. Filled out from reference TRBV5-1 and TRBJ2-7, the complete variable domain reads KAGVTQTPRYLIKTRGQQVTLSCSPISGHRSVSWYQQTPGQGLQFLFEYFSETQRNKGNFPGRFSGRQFSNSRSEMNVSTLELGDSALYLCASSAGQGVYEQYFGPGTRLTVT.

This clonotype was counted many times. This chain uses TRBV12-3 or TRBV12-4 with TRBJ2-7; D gene ambiguous. The CDR3 totals 11 residues. Trimming took 6 bases from V and 2 from J, leaving 5 bases between them. This CDR3 is CASRHTYEQYV. The CDR3 DNA follows: TGTGCCAGCAGACATACCTACGAGCAGTACGTC.

This clonotype was detected many times. CDR3 loop: CASSADYSLAQYF. CDR3 nucleotide sequence: TGCGCCAGCAGCGCGGACTATTCGCTGGCGCAGTATTTT. The chain carries TRBV5-1 and TRBJ2-3; perhaps TRBD2 as D (6 bases). Germline V gene data show CDR1 as SGHRS and CDR2 as YFSETQ. The CDR3 is made up of 13 amino acids. Trimming took off 4 bases at V and 10 bases at J, with 16 bases between the two ends.

The chain links TRBV3-1 to TRBJ1-1, with unresolved D. This CDR3 comprises 13 residues. The V end lost 0 bases, the J end lost 6 bases, and 8 bases lay between the germline ends. Germline V gene sequence: CDR1 LGHDT, CDR2 YNNKEL (reference sequence). CDR3 coding DNA: TGTGCCAGCAGCCAAGAAAACGCTCCTGAAGCTTTCTTT. It yields the protein CASSQENAPEAFF.

This clonotype was recorded many times. This rearrangement joins TRBV5-1 to TRBJ2-1; D may correspond to TRBD1 or TRBD2 (6 bases each). V was cut by 4 bases and J by 15 bases, with 26 bases left in between. The CDR3 is 15 residues long. Germline lookup yields CDR1 SGHRS and CDR2 YFSETQ. The CDR3 spells CASSRRGEGAAGRFF. CDR3 bases: TGCGCCAGCAGCCGGAGGGGGGAAGGGGCCGCGGGGCGGTTCTTC. Full variable domain (outside the CDR3, taken from reference TRBV5-1 and TRBJ2-1): KAGVTQTPRYLIKTRGQQVTLSCSPISGHRSVSWYQQTPGQGLQFLFEYFSETQRNKGNFPGRFSGRQFSNSRSEMNVSTLELGDSALYLCASSRRGEGAAGRFFGPGTRLTVL.

This clonotype was seen many times. This sequence joins TRBV20-1 and TRBJ1-3; D is uncertain. V was trimmed by 5 bases and J by 4 bases, leaving 15 bases between them. Germline loops: CDR1 DFQATT, CDR2 SNEGSKA (reference sequence). The CDR3 is made up of 14 amino acids. CDR3 protein: CSAFGPSGGNTIYF. The CDR3, as DNA: TGCAGTGCTTTCGGGCCCTCGGGAGGAAACACCATATATTTT.

This clonotype was seen repeatedly, ten times or more. V usage is TRBV12-3 or TRBV12-4 and J usage is TRBJ2-7; no firm D call. The CDR3 has 14 residues. V lost 3 bases, J lost 0 bases, and 9 bases lay in between. This chain's CDR3 is CASSLGVSSYEQYV. CDR3 nucleotides: TGTGCCAGCAGTTTGGGTGTCAGCTCCTACGAGCAGTACGTC.

This clonotype was observed at least ten times. The chain carries TRBV5-1 and TRBJ1-5, with TRBD1 matching over 7 bases. The trim removed 0 bases at V and 1 base at J, leaving 4 bases unmatched. Germline V gives CDR1 SGHRS, CDR2 YFSETQ. The CDR3 has 16 residues. The CDR3 sequence: CASSLAGGESNQPQHF. Here the CDR3 DNA reads TGCGCCAGCAGCTTGGCAGGGGGTGAAAGCAATCAGCCCCAGCATTTT.

This clonotype has ten or more counts. The J gene is TRBJ1-6, the V gene TRBV12-3 or TRBV12-4; D uncertain. Trimming removed 7 bases from V and 9 bases from J, with 16 bases in between. The CDR3 has 14 residues. CDR3 DNA: TGTGCCAGCACCGCCGCCCAGAGGAGTTCACCCCTCCACTTT. It codes for CASTAAQRSSPLHF.

This clonotype was observed many times. The gene calls are TRBV24-1 and TRBJ2-2; 8 bases are a match to TRBD1. Trimming took 5 bases from V and 6 from J; bases not matched to a gene: 10. Germline V gene data show CDR1 as KGHDR and CDR2 as SFDVKD. CDR3 length: 16 residues. The CDR3 DNA sequence: TGTGCCACCAGTGCCCAAGGACAGGGCTTTTCCGGGGAGCTGTTTTTT. This codes for CATSAQGQGFSGELFF.

This clonotype showed up many times. The genes are TRBV7-8 and TRBJ2-7; maybe TRBD1 (6 bases). Trimming pared 2 bases from V and 5 bases from J, leaving 13 bases between. The germline V gene has CDR1 SGHVS and CDR2 FQNEAQ. This CDR3 comprises 14 residues. The CDR3 protein is CASSLRDNSNEQYV. CDR3 sequence (DNA): TGTGCCAGCAGCTTAAGGGACAACTCGAACGAGCAGTACGTC.

This clonotype appeared many times. The genes are TRBV5-1 and TRBJ1-2; unclear D gene. Germline V gene sequence: CDR1 SGHRS, CDR2 YFSETQ. Trimming left V 4 bases short and J 1 base short, with 11 bases between. There are 14 residues in the CDR3. CDR3 in amino acids: CASSRSDGNYGYTF. CDR3 DNA sequence: TGCGCCAGCAGCCGGTCGGACGGTAACTATGGCTACACCTTC.

This clonotype has a count of ten or more. The V and J genes are TRBV6-2 or TRBV6-3 and TRBJ1-2; 10 nucleotides agree with TRBD1. Unmatched junction bases numbered 7, after V lost 8 bases and J lost 7 bases. Per the germline V gene, CDR1 is MNHEY and CDR2 is SVGEGT. The CDR3 spans 13 residues. The CDR3 here is CASDGTGAFGYTF. CDR3 nucleotides: TGTGCCAGCGACGGGACAGGGGCCTTTGGCTACACCTTC.

The table lists this clonotype with many counts. This rearrangement joins TRBV12-3 or TRBV12-4 to TRBJ2-7, with D possibly TRBD1 on 5 matching bases. Trimming stripped 3 bases from V and 3 bases from J, with 9 bases between. The CDR3 loop spans 13 amino acids. The CDR3 loop reads CASSFDRIYEQYF. The CDR3 DNA follows: TGTGCCAGCAGTTTCGACAGAATCTACGAGCAGTACTTC.

This clonotype was detected ten times or more. The chain is built from TRBV9 and TRBJ2-3; TRBD1 matches at 8 bases. CDR1 SGDLS and CDR2 YYNGEE come from the germline V gene. The CDR3 spans 15 residues. V shed 4 bases, J shed 0 bases, and the junction held 4 bases outside the gene matches. Here the CDR3 reads CASSTRTGSTDTQYF. The CDR3 bases are TGTGCCAGCAGCACTCGGACAGGGAGCACAGATACGCAGTATTTT.

The table lists this clonotype with many counts. J is TRBJ1-2 and V is TRBV9, with D possibly TRBD1 on 6 matching bases. Trimming removed 4 bases at V and 3 bases at J, with 16 bases between. The CDR3 has 15 amino acids. CDR1 is SGDLS and CDR2 is YYNGEE in the germline V gene. This CDR3 reads CASSPKQGFDYGYTF. The CDR3 bases are TGTGCCAGCAGCCCCAAACAGGGTTTTGACTATGGCTACACCTTC.

This clonotype was seen more than once but under ten times. The chain carries TRBV6-1 and TRBJ2-1; TRBD1 might be the D (6 bases). The CDR3 has 15 amino acids. The V end lost 7 bases, the J end lost 6 bases, and 19 bases lay between the germline ends. Germline-derived CDR1 and CDR2 are MNHNS and SASEGT. The CDR3 here is CASTVYRERGNEQFF. The CDR3, as DNA: TGTGCCAGCACCGTTTACAGGGAAAGGGGCAATGAGCAGTTCTTC.